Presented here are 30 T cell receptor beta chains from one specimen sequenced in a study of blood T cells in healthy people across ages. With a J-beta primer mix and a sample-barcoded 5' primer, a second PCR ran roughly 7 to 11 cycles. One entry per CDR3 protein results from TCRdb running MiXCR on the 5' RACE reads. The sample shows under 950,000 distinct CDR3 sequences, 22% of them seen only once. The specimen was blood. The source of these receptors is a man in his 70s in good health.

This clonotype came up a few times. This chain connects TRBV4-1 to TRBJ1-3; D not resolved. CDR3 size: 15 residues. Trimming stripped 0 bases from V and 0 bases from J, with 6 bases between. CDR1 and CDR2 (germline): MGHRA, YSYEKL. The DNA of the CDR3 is TGCGCCAGCAGCCAAGAGGTCAGCTCTGGAAACACCATATATTTT. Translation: CASSQEVSSGNTIYF.

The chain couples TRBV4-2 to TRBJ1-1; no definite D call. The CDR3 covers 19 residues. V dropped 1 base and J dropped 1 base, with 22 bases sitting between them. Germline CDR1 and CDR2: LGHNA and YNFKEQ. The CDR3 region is CASSQGAAGITKQNTEAFF. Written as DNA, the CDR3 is TGTGCCAGCAGCCAAGGTGCAGCCGGGATAACAAAACAGAACACTGAAGCTTTCTTT.

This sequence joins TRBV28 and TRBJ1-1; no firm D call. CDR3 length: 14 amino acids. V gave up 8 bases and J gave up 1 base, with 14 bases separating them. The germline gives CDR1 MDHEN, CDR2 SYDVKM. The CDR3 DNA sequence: TGTGCCAGCGGACTTGGAAGCGCGAACACTGAAGCTTTCTTT. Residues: CASGLGSANTEAFF.

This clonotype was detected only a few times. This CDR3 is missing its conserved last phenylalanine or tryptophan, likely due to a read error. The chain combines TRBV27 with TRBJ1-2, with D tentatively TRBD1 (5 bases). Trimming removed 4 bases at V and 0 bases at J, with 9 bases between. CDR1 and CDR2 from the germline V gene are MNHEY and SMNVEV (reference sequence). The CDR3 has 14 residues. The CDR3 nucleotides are TGTGCCAGCAGTTGGGGACGAGCTAACTATGGCTACACCCTC. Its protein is CASSWGRANYGYTL.

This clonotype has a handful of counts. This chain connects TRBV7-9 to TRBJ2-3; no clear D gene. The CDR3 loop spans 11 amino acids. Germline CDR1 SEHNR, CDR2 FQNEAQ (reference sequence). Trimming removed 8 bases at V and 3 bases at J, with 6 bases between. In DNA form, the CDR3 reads TGTGCCAGCGGTTTTACAGATACGCAGTATTTT. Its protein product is CASGFTDTQYF.

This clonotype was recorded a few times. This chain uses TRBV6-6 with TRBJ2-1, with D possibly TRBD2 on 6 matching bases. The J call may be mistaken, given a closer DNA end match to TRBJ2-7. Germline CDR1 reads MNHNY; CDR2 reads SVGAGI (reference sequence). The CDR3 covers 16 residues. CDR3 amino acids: CASSYSRGGTRGEQYV. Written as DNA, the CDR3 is TGTGCCAGCAGTTACTCGAGAGGCGGGACCCGCGGCGAGCAGTACGTC.

CDR3 DNA: TGTGCCAGCAGTCTAGTCGGGGAGGGCTACGAGCAGTACTTC. Its protein is CASSLVGEGYEQYF. The chain couples TRBV12-3 or TRBV12-4 to TRBJ2-7; TRBD2 matches at 7 bases. J was trimmed by 3 bases and V by 5 bases; bases with no gene match: 7. The CDR3 extends over 14 amino acids.

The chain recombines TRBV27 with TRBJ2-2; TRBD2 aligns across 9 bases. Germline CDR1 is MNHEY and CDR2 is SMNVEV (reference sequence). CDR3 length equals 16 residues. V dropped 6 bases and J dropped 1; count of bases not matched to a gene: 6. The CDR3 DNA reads TGTGCCAGCAGGGCCCTAGCGGGAAGGAACACCGGGGAGCTGTTTTTT. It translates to CASRALAGRNTGELFF.

The CDR3 DNA reads TGTGCCACAAAACCTTACGGGGGGACTAGCGGGAACACCGGGGAGCTGTTTTTT. Encoded protein: CATKPYGGTSGNTGELFF. This chain connects TRBV7-2 to TRBJ2-2; TRBD2 aligns across 11 bases. V lost 10 bases and J lost 1; bases outside the gene matches: 14. There are 18 residues in the CDR3. Germline V gene lookup returns CDR1 SGHTA and CDR2 FQGNSA.

The CDR3 loop is CASSPGIGNYGYTF. For the CDR3, the DNA is TGCGCCAGCAGCCCAGGGATCGGTAACTATGGCTACACCTTC. This chain uses TRBV5-1 with TRBJ1-2; D perhaps matches TRBD1 (5 bases). This CDR3 is built from 14 residues. The ends were cut back, 4 bases at V and 1 base at J, with 11 bases in the middle. Germline assignment: CDR1 SGHRS and CDR2 YFSETQ.

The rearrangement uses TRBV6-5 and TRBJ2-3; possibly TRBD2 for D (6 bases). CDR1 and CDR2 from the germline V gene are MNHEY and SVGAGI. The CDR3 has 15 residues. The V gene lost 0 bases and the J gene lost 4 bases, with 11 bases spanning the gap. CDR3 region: CASSYSGAGSDTQYF. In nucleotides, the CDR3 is TGTGCCAGCAGTTACTCAGGAGCGGGTTCAGATACGCAGTATTTT.

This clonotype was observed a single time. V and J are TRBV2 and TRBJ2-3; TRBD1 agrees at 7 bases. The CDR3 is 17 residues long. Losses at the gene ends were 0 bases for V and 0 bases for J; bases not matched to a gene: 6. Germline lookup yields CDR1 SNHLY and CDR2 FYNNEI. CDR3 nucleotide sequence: TGTGCCAGCAGTGAAGCGCTTCGACAGGGTAGCACAGATACGCAGTATTTT. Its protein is CASSEALRQGSTDTQYF. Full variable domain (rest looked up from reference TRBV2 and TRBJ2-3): EPEVTQTPSHQVTQMGQEVILRCVPISNHLYFYWYRQILGQKVEFLVSFYNNEISEKSEIFDDQFSVERPDGSNFTLKIRSTKLEDSAMYFCASSEALRQGSTDTQYFGPGTRLTVL.

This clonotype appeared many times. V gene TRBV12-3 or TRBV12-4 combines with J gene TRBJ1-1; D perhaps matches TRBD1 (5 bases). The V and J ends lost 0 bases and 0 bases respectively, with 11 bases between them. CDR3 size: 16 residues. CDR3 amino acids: CASSLALGRLNTEAFF. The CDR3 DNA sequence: TGTGCCAGCAGTTTAGCCCTGGGACGTTTGAACACTGAAGCTTTCTTT.

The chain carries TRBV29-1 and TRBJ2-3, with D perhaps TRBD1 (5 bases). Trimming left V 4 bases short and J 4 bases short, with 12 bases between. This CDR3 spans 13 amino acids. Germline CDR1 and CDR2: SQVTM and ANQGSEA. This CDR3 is CSVGRDGPDTQYF. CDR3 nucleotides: TGCAGCGTTGGCAGGGATGGGCCAGATACGCAGTATTTT.

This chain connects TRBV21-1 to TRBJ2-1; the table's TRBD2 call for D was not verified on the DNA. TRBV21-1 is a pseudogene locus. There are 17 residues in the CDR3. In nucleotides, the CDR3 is TGTGCCAGCAGCAAAGCAGGCGGGAGGGCAATTGGGAATGAGCAGTTCTTC. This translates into CASSKAGGRAIGNEQFF.

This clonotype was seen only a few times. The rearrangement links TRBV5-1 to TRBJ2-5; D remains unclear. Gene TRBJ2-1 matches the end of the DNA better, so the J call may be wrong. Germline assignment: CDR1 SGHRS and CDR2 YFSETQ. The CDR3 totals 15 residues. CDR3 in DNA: TGCGCCAGCAGCTTGGTTCAGGCGCAATACAATGAGCAGTTCTTC. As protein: CASSLVQAQYNEQFF.

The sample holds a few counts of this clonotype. The CDR3 here is CASSRESGSYNEQFF. CDR3 nucleotide sequence: TGTGCCAGCAGCCGCGAGTCGGGGTCCTACAATGAGCAGTTCTTC. The chain combines TRBV7-7 with TRBJ2-1; D is perhaps TRBD2 (5 bases). CDR3 size: 15 residues. V lost 5 bases and J lost 1, with 12 bases in between. CDR1 SSHAT and CDR2 FNYEAQ come from the germline V gene (reference sequence).

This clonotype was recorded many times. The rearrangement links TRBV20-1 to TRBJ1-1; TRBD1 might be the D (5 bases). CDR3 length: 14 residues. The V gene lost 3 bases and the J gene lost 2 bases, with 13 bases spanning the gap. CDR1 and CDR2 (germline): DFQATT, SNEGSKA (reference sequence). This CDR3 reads CSARGPGKNTEAFF. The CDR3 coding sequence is TGCAGTGCTAGGGGACCGGGGAAAAACACTGAAGCTTTCTTT.

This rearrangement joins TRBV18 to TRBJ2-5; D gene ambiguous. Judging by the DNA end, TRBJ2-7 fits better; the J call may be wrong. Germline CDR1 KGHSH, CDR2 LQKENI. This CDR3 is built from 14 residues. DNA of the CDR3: TGTGCCAGCTCACCCTCAGGCTCGGGCCCCGAGCAGTACGTC. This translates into CASSPSGSGPEQYV.

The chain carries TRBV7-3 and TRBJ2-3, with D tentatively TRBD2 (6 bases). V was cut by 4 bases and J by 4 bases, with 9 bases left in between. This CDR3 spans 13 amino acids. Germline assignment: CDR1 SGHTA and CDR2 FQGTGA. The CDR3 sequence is CASSYGSADTQYF. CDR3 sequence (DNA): TGTGCCAGCAGCTACGGGAGCGCAGATACGCAGTATTTT.

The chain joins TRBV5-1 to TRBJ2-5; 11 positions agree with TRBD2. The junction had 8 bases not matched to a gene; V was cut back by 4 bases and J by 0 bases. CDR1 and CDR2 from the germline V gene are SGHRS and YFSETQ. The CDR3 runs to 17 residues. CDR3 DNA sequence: TGCGCCAGCAGCCCCCTACTAGCGGGAGCGTACCAAGAGACCCAGTACTTC. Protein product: CASSPLLAGAYQETQYF.

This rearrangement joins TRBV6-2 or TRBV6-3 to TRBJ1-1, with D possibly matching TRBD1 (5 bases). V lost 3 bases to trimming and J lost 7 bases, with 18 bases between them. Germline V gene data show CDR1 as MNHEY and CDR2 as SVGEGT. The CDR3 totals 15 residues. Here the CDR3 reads CASSYLAPTAIEAFF. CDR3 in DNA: TGTGCCAGCAGTTATCTCGCCCCGACAGCTATTGAAGCTTTCTTT.

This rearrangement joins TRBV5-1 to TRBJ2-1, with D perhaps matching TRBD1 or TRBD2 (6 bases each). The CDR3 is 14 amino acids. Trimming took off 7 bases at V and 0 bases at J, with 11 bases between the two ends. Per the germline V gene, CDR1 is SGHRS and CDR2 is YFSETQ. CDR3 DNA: TGCGCCAGCGGGGGCGGGGACTCCTACAATGAGCAGTTCTTC. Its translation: CASGGGDSYNEQFF. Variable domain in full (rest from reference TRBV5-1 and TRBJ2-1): KAGVTQTPRYLIKTRGQQVTLSCSPISGHRSVSWYQQTPGQGLQFLFEYFSETQRNKGNFPGRFSGRQFSNSRSEMNVSTLELGDSALYLCASGGGDSYNEQFFGPGTRLTVL.

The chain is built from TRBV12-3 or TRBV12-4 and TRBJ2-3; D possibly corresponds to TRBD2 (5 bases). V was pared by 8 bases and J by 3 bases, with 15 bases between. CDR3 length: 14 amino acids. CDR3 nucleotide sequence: TGTGCCAGCTCACCCGGGATGGCAACAGATACGCAGTATTTT. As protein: CASSPGMATDTQYF.

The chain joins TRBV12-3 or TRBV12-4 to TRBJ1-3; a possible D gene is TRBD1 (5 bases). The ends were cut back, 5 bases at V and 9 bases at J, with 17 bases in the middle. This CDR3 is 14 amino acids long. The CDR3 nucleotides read TGTGCCAGCAGTCCCTCAGGGAGGGGAGGCACCATATATTTT. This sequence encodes CASSPSGRGGTIYF.

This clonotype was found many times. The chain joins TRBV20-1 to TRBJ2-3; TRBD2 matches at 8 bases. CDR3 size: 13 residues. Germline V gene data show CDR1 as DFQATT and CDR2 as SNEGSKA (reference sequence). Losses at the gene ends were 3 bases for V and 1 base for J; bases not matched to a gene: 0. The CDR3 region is CSARTSGTDTQYF. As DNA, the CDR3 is TGCAGTGCTAGGACTAGCGGCACAGATACGCAGTATTTT.

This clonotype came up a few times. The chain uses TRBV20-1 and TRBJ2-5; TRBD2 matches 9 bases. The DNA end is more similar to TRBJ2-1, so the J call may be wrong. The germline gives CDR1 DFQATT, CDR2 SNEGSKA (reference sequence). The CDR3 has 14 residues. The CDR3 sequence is CSACTPGLAFEQFF. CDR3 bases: TGCAGTGCTTGCACACCGGGACTAGCTTTTGAGCAGTTCTTC.

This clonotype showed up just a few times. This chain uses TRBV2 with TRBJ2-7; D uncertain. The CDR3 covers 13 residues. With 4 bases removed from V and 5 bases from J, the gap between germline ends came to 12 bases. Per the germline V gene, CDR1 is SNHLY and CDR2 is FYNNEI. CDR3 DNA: TGTGCCAGCAGTGTTAGGGTTACCCACGAGCAGTACTTC. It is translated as CASSVRVTHEQYF.

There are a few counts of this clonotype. This chain's CDR3 is CASSIGGYEQYV. CDR3 bases: TGTGCCAGTAGTATAGGGGGGTACGAGCAGTACGTC. The rearrangement uses TRBV19 and TRBJ2-1, with D possibly being TRBD1 or TRBD2 (5 bases each). TRBJ2-7 matches the DNA end more closely, so the J call is doubtful. Germline loops: CDR1 LNHDA, CDR2 SQIVND (reference sequence). The CDR3 loop spans 12 amino acids.

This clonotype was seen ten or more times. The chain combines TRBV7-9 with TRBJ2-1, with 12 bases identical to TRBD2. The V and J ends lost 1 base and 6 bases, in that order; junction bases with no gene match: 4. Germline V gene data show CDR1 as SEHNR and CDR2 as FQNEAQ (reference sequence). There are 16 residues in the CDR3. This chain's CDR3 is CASSLGGLAGTNEQFF. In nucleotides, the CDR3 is TGTGCCAGCAGCTTAGGAGGACTAGCGGGAACCAATGAGCAGTTCTTC.